Following are 14 T cell receptor beta chains from one sample sequenced in a study of T cell responses to AZD1222 COVID-19 vaccine. Data came from immunoSEQ multiplex PCR; TCRdb stores just in-frame clones and leaves some out. This sample has more than 140,000 clones, with around 88% found just once. The specimen was peripheral blood, collected on day 0 of MenACWY control vaccination. The receptors shown here come from an adult in good health.

The rearrangement links TRBV7-3 to TRBJ2-1; D is unresolved. V lost 5 bases to trimming and J lost 2 bases, with 16 bases between them. The germline gives CDR1 SGHTA, CDR2 FQGTGA. The CDR3 runs to 16 residues. The CDR3: CASSLNRVNAYNEQFF. The CDR3 bases are TGTGCCAGCAGCCTAAACCGGGTGAACGCCTACAATGAGCAGTTCTTC.

This clone has a single count. The chain carries TRBV2 and TRBJ2-3; TRBD2 matches 10 bases. The V segment lost 5 bases and the J segment 2 bases; nucleotides outside the gene matches: 4. Looked up from germline, CDR1 is SNHLY and CDR2 is FYNNEI. This CDR3 is built from 15 residues. This CDR3 is CASSTGTSATDTQYF. The CDR3 DNA reads TGTGCCAGCAGTACCGGGACTAGCGCCACAGATACGCAGTATTTT.

This chain uses TRBV9 with TRBJ2-1, with D perhaps TRBD2 (6 bases). The CDR3 loop spans 14 amino acids. Germline CDR1 and CDR2: SGDLS and YYNGEE. Trimming took 4 bases from V and 2 from J, leaving 10 bases between them. In DNA, the CDR3 is TGTGCCAGCAGCAACGGGGAGGCCTACAATGAGCAGTTCTTC. Amino acids: CASSNGEAYNEQFF.

This clone was observed a single time. The chain employs TRBV30 and TRBJ1-1; TRBD1 is a possible D gene (6 bases). Germline CDR1 reads GTSNPN; CDR2 reads SVGIG (reference sequence). V was trimmed by 4 bases and J by 1 base, leaving 10 bases between them. CDR3 length: 13 amino acids. CDR3 nucleotide sequence: TGTGCCTGGAACAGGGCGAAGAACACTGAAGCTTTCTTT. It translates to CAWNRAKNTEAFF.

The gene calls are TRBV2 and TRBJ1-5; 7 nucleotides match TRBD1. V lost 6 bases to trimming and J lost 4 bases; unmatched junction nucleotides: 18. The CDR3 loop spans 18 amino acids. Looked up from germline, CDR1 is SNHLY and CDR2 is FYNNEI. The CDR3 protein is CASRGDREGVLGNQPQHF. The CDR3 region has the DNA TGTGCCAGCAGGGGAGACAGGGAAGGGGTATTAGGGAATCAGCCCCAGCATTTT.

The rearrangement joins TRBV6-5 to TRBJ1-5, with D possibly matching TRBD1 (6 bases). The CDR3 runs 15 residues. Germline CDR1 reads MNHEY; CDR2 reads SVGAGI. V was pared by 8 bases and J by 2 bases, with 16 bases between. CDR3 amino acids: CASQRAGDGNQPQHF. The DNA of the CDR3 is TGTGCCAGCCAGAGGGCAGGGGATGGCAATCAGCCCCAGCATTTT.

This chain joins TRBV7-8 and TRBJ2-3; D is uncertain. This CDR3 contains 16 residues. Germline CDR1 reads SGHVS; CDR2 reads FQNEAQ. Trimming stripped 2 bases from V and 4 bases from J, with 16 bases between. The CDR3: CASSLLASPRPDTQYF. CDR3 bases: TGTGCCAGCAGCTTATTAGCTTCCCCAAGACCAGATACGCAGTATTTT.

This clone was recorded only once. The V call is TRBV4-1, the J call TRBJ2-1; 13 bases match TRBD2. V was pared by 3 bases and J by 2 bases, with 1 base of the junction left unmatched. Germline V gene data show CDR1 as MGHRA and CDR2 as YSYEKL. This CDR3 comprises 16 residues. CDR3 nucleotide sequence: TGCGCCAGCAGCCAGACTAGCGGGGGGACCTACAATGAGCAGTTCTTC. Its translation: CASSQTSGGTYNEQFF.

The genes are TRBV5-6 and TRBJ2-2; 7 bases are shared with TRBD1. From germline, CDR1 is SGHDT and CDR2 YYEEEE. This CDR3 has 16 amino acids. With V trimmed by 5 bases and J by 2 bases, 9 bases remained unmatched. The chain's CDR3 is CASRSARGSNTGELFF. The CDR3 DNA follows: TGTGCCAGCAGATCTGCCAGGGGGTCCAACACCGGGGAGCTGTTTTTT.

The CDR3 sequence: CASSSRHSYSYEQYF. CDR3 in DNA: TGTGCCAGCAGCTCCCGGCACAGCTACTCCTACGAGCAGTACTTC. The chain is built from TRBV11-3 and TRBJ2-7, with D unresolved. CDR1 and CDR2 (germline): SGHNT, YENEEA. Trimming pared 4 bases from V and 0 bases from J, leaving 13 bases between. This CDR3 is 15 amino acids long. The full variable domain, in which reference TRBV11-3 and TRBJ2-7 provide the parts outside the CDR3, is EAGVVQSPRYKIIEKKQPVAFWCNPISGHNTLYWYLQNLGQGPELLIRYENEEAVDDSQLPKDRFSAERLKGVDSTLKIQPAELGDSAVYLCASSSRHSYSYEQYFGPGTRLTVT.

CDR3 sequence (DNA): TGCGCCAGCAGCTTGCTAGCGAACACTGAAGCTTTCTTT. Amino acids: CASSLLANTEAFF. J is TRBJ1-1 and V is TRBV5-1; D is uncertain. V lost 1 base to trimming and J lost 1 base, with 5 bases between them. There are 13 residues in the CDR3. Germline CDR1 SGHRS, CDR2 YFSETQ.

This clone was seen more than once but under ten times. This chain links TRBV29-1 with TRBJ2-7; 12 nucleotides align to TRBD2. Per germline, CDR1 SQVTM and CDR2 ANQGSEA. The junction had 7 bases not matched to a gene; V was cut back by 5 bases and J by 2 bases. This CDR3 has 15 amino acids. CDR3 residues: CSVLRLAGVTYEQYF. DNA for the CDR3: TGCAGCGTTTTAAGACTAGCGGGAGTCACCTACGAGCAGTACTTC.

The V gene is TRBV5-4, the J gene TRBJ1-1; 9 nucleotides match TRBD1. CDR1 SGHNT and CDR2 YYREEE come from the germline V gene (reference sequence). This CDR3 is 15 amino acids long. The junction had 5 bases not matched to a gene; V was cut back by 4 bases and J by 1 base. CDR3 sequence (DNA): TGTGCCAGCAGCGCACCGGGACAGGGGAACACTGAAGCTTTCTTT. As protein: CASSAPGQGNTEAFF. The complete variable domain, with remaining parts taken from reference TRBV5-4 and TRBJ1-1, reads ETGVTQSPTHLIKTRGQQVTLRCSSQSGHNTVSWYQQALGQGPQFIFQYYREEENGRGNFPPRFSGLQFPNYSSELNVNALELDDSALYLCASSAPGQGNTEAFFGQGTRLTVV.

The chain combines TRBV21-1 with TRBJ2-3; the DNA was not used to check the table's D call, TRBD1. TRBV21-1 is designated a pseudogene. This CDR3 spans 16 amino acids. CDR3 in amino acids: CASSPDRGSSTDTQYF. Written as DNA, the CDR3 is TGTGCCAGCAGCCCGGACAGGGGATCTAGCACAGATACGCAGTATTTT.